This TCR beta chain was recorded in a study of blood T cell repertoires in COVID-19. Study details: Sample material is recorded as cDNA or gDNA derived from T cells, B-cell-depleted T cells, or PBMCs.

Trimming took 1 base from V and 4 from J, leaving 12 bases between them. Germline CDR1 is SGDLS and CDR2 is YYNGEE. This CDR3 has 14 residues. Here immunoSEQ multiplex PCR was the method, and the copy in TCRdb shows in-frame clones only, minus some. The table records around 60,000 clones, around 77% of them present only once. Sequencing was done on a sample of peripheral blood. The origin of this receptor is a man older than 75 with active or convalescent COVID-19. The gene calls are TRBV9 and TRBJ2-7; D gene uncertain. The DNA of the CDR3 is TGTGCCAGCAGCGTAAGCCCCGATACTTACGAGCAGTACTTC. Its translation: CASSVSPDTYEQYF.